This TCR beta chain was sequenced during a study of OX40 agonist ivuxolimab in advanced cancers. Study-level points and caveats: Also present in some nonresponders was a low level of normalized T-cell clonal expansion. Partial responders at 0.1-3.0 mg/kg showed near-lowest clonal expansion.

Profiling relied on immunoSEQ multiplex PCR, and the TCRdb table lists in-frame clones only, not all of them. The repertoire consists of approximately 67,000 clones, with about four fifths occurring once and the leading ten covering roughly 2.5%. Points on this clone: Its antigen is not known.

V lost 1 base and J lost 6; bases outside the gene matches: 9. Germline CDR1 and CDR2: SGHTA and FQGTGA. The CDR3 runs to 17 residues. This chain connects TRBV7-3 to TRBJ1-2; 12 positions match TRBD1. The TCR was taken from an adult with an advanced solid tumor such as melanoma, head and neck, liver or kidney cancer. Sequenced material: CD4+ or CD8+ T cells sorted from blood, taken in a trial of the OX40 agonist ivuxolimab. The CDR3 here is CASSLMGQGAQVDGYTF. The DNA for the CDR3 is TGTGCCAGCAGCTTAATGGGACAGGGGGCCCAAGTGGATGGCTACACCTTC.